This T cell receptor beta chain was obtained from a study of blood T cell repertoires in COVID-19. Original analysis: Cell counts per sample came from amplifying reference gene primers. Method: immunoSEQ multiplex PCR; TCRdb's copy keeps in-frame clones and lacks some. V and J calls and clone size come straight from that table; D and trimming were deduced from the DNA. The sample lists under 300,000 clones; 80% to 90% were seen once. Losses at the gene ends were 5 bases for V and 2 bases for J; bases not matched to a gene: 3. The CDR3 contains 15 residues. Germline values: CDR1 MNHEY, CDR2 SVGEGT. The V gene is TRBV6-2 or TRBV6-3, the J gene TRBJ2-7; 13 bases map to TRBD2. The sequenced sample consisted of peripheral blood. The TCR originated in a middle-aged man who had recovered from COVID-19. CDR3 loop: CASSKGLAGTYEQYF. In DNA, the CDR3 is TGTGCCAGCAGTAAGGGACTAGCGGGAACCTACGAGCAGTACTTC.